The clone carrying this T cell receptor (beta chain) has just a few counts. What it binds is unknown. The data stem from a study of post-analysis software for immune sequencing data. About the study: Recorded disease courses covered relapsing-remitting, secondary progressive and progressive-relapsing multiple sclerosis. Some patients had no subtype annotation.

TCR beta cDNA libraries included unique molecular identifiers. cDNA molecules numbering 400,000 to 550,000 came from about 1 to 10 million T cells. TCRdb used MiXCR to reprocess the PCR reads, holding one entry per CDR3 protein. The data hold hundreds of thousands of distinct CDR3 sequences, with just under 30% observed a single time. Overall study findings and caveats: Significantly lower normalized Chao1 diversity was seen in multiple sclerosis patients than in controls. Strong co-clustering by F measure linked samples that shared a preparation batch. In patients, TRBV5-6, TRBV5-1 and TRBV20-1 belonged to five TRBV segments found more frequently than in controls.

Looked up from germline, CDR1 is KGHDR and CDR2 is SFDVKD. This CDR3 spans 15 amino acids. J gave up 10 bases and V 7 bases, and 16 bases lay outside the gene matches. This TCR derives from a girl aged 5 to 17 with multiple sclerosis. Sequencing used blood. V is TRBV24-1 and J is TRBJ2-5; 8 bases map to TRBD1. CDR3 sequence reads: CATSVGTGGTVDQYF. CDR3 DNA sequence: TGTGCCACCAGCGTAGGGACAGGCGGGACCGTGGACCAGTACTTC.